This T cell receptor (beta chain) was identified during a study of blood T cell repertoires in COVID-19. Study details: T cells, B-cell-depleted T cells, or PBMCs provided the cDNA or gDNA that served as material.

Authors' data handling: Quantification of nucleated cells was approximated via reference gene primer amplification. Profiled with immunoSEQ multiplex PCR; TCRdb holds only in-frame clones, not every one. V, J and clone size are those of that table, while D and trimming were read from the DNA. The sample lists more than 150,000 clones, 86% occurring once. The clonotype was recovered from a man aged 45 to 65 with active or convalescent COVID-19. The sequenced sample was peripheral blood.

The CDR3 nucleotides are TGTGCCAGCAGCTTGACCGGGACAGGGGGTGGAGAGACCCAGTACTTC. The encoded protein is CASSLTGTGGGETQYF. The V gene is TRBV7-8, the J gene TRBJ2-5; 11 bases map to TRBD1. Germline V lookup: CDR1 SGHVS, CDR2 FQNEAQ. CDR3 size: 16 residues. J gave up 4 bases and V 3 bases, and 7 bases lay outside the gene matches. Based on the CDR3 plus reference TRBV7-8 and TRBJ2-5, the full variable domain is GAGVSQSPRYKVAKRGQDVALRCDPISGHVSLFWYQQALGQGPEFLTYFQNEAQLDKSGLPSDRFFAERPEGSVSTLKIQRTQQEDSAVYLCASSLTGTGGGETQYFGPGTRLLVL.